A selection of T cell receptor beta chains follows, all from one sample in a study of cytomegalovirus exposure and HLA in healthy donors. The assay was immunoSEQ multiplex PCR, and TCRdb's table has in-frame clones only and misses some. This repertoire shows roughly 100,000 clones, more than 75% found once; its top ten account for 9% to 12%. The specimen was PBMCs. All receptors derive from a human donor in good health. CDR3s include the opening cysteine and the closing phenylalanine or tryptophan. Each record gives: V gene, D gene, J gene, clone size, CDR3 DNA, CDR3 protein. D genes are given only for firm matches. Clone sizes are given selectively: once, few, many, or a class where the clone is expanded.

v_call: TRBV7-9; d_call: .; j_call: TRBJ2-5; clone_size: .; cdr3_nt: TGTGCCAGCAGTCTAACCGGGTCCGATCTCCAAGAGACCCAGTACTTC; cdr3_aa: CASSLTGSDLQETQYF
v_call: TRBV6-5; d_call: TRBD1; j_call: TRBJ1-1; clone_size: .; cdr3_nt: TGTGCCAGCAGACGACAGGGCTGGAACACTGAAGCTTTCTTT; cdr3_aa: CASRRQGWNTEAFF
v_call: TRBV4-3; d_call: TRBD1; j_call: TRBJ1-6; clone_size: .; cdr3_nt: TGCGCCAGCAGCCAGACAGGGGATTCTTTATCACCCCTCCACTTT; cdr3_aa: CASSQTGDSLSPLHF
v_call: TRBV20-1; d_call: .; j_call: TRBJ1-2; clone_size: .; cdr3_nt: TGCAGTGGGGGGACACCCTATGGCTACACCTTC; cdr3_aa: CSGGTPYGYTF
v_call: TRBV2; d_call: .; j_call: TRBJ1-2; clone_size: .; cdr3_nt: TGTGCCAGCAACTCGGGTACTGGCTACACCTTC; cdr3_aa: CASNSGTGYTF
v_call: TRBV19; d_call: TRBD1; j_call: TRBJ2-5; clone_size: .; cdr3_nt: TGTGCCAGTAGTATGGACAGGACTCTGACCCAGTACTTC; cdr3_aa: CASSMDRTLTQYF
v_call: TRBV18; d_call: .; j_call: TRBJ2-5; clone_size: .; cdr3_nt: TGTGCCAGCTCACCAGGGCAGGGTCGAGAGACCCAGTACTTC; cdr3_aa: CASSPGQGRETQYF
v_call: TRBV6-5; d_call: .; j_call: TRBJ2-3; clone_size: .; cdr3_nt: TGTGCCAGCAGTTACTCGGACGGGAGAAATACGCAGTATTTT; cdr3_aa: CASSYSDGRNTQYF
v_call: TRBV9; d_call: .; j_call: TRBJ1-1; clone_size: .; cdr3_nt: TGTGCCAGCAGCGGCGAGGGGGTGAACACTGAAGCTTTCTTT; cdr3_aa: CASSGEGVNTEAFF
v_call: TRBV7-8; d_call: TRBD2; j_call: TRBJ2-1; clone_size: .; cdr3_nt: TGTGCCAGCAGCTTAGCCGGGAGGGCCGTGGGTGAGCAGTTCTTC; cdr3_aa: CASSLAGRAVGEQFF
v_call: TRBV9; d_call: .; j_call: TRBJ2-3; clone_size: .; cdr3_nt: TGTGCCAGTCGAGGGCCTAATACAGATACGCAGTATTTT; cdr3_aa: CASRGPNTDTQYF
v_call: TRBV7-6; d_call: TRBD1; j_call: TRBJ2-2; clone_size: .; cdr3_nt: TGTGCCAGCAGCTCGGACAGGGGGCCGGGCACCGGGGAGCTGTTTTTT; cdr3_aa: CASSSDRGPGTGELFF
v_call: TRBV7-9; d_call: TRBD2; j_call: TRBJ2-7; clone_size: .; cdr3_nt: TGTGCCAGCAGCTTAGTTACGGGGGGTCCTAGGGAGCAGTACTTC; cdr3_aa: CASSLVTGGPREQYF
v_call: TRBV7-2; d_call: TRBD1; j_call: TRBJ1-5; clone_size: .; cdr3_nt: TGTGCCAGCAGCGCTTCGGGACAGGGCGAACAGCCCCAGCATTTT; cdr3_aa: CASSASGQGEQPQHF
v_call: TRBV18; d_call: .; j_call: TRBJ1-1; clone_size: .; cdr3_nt: TGTGCCAGCTCACCACGGGACACATCACACACTGAAGCTTTCTTT; cdr3_aa: CASSPRDTSHTEAFF
v_call: TRBV5-6; d_call: TRBD1; j_call: TRBJ2-3; clone_size: few; cdr3_nt: TGTGCCAGCAGCTCCCGACAGGGGTGGACAGATACGCAGTATTTT; cdr3_aa: CASSSRQGWTDTQYF
v_call: TRBV28; d_call: .; j_call: TRBJ1-3; clone_size: .; cdr3_nt: TGTGCCAGCAGCTCCCAACAGAACACCATATATTTT; cdr3_aa: CASSSQQNTIYF
v_call: TRBV7-8; d_call: TRBD1; j_call: TRBJ2-2; clone_size: .; cdr3_nt: TGTGCCAGCAGCTTACCGACAGGGCTGTCGAACACCGGGGAGCTGTTTTTT; cdr3_aa: CASSLPTGLSNTGELFF
v_call: TRBV7-6; d_call: .; j_call: TRBJ1-1; clone_size: .; cdr3_nt: TGTGCCAGCAGCTTACTAGGGAACACTGAAGCTTTCTTT; cdr3_aa: CASSLLGNTEAFF
v_call: TRBV10-2; d_call: .; j_call: TRBJ1-5; clone_size: .; cdr3_nt: TGCGCCAGCAGTGAAGCGGGCGGTCGTCAGCCCCAGCATTTT; cdr3_aa: CASSEAGGRQPQHF
v_call: TRBV7-2; d_call: .; j_call: TRBJ2-5; clone_size: few; cdr3_nt: TGTGCCAGCAGCTGGGGGCCCCCAGAGACCCAGTACTTC; cdr3_aa: CASSWGPPETQYF
v_call: TRBV18; d_call: TRBD1; j_call: TRBJ1-6; clone_size: .; cdr3_nt: TGTGCCAGCTCATCGCCCGGGACAGGCAATTCACCCCTCCACTTT; cdr3_aa: CASSSPGTGNSPLHF
v_call: TRBV7-2; d_call: .; j_call: TRBJ2-5; clone_size: .; cdr3_nt: TGTGCCAGCAGCTTATTTACTAGCTATCAAGAGACCCAGTACTTC; cdr3_aa: CASSLFTSYQETQYF
v_call: TRBV19; d_call: TRBD2; j_call: TRBJ2-1; clone_size: few; cdr3_nt: TGTGCCAGTAGTGGCCCGCGGGGGGCGGTACTAGGTATGAATGAGCAGTTCTTC; cdr3_aa: CASSGPRGAVLGMNEQFF
v_call: TRBV7-9; d_call: TRBD1; j_call: TRBJ1-1; clone_size: .; cdr3_nt: TGTGCCAGCAGCTTCCAGGGACAGGACACTGAGGCTTTCTTT; cdr3_aa: CASSFQGQDTEAFF
v_call: TRBV7-9; d_call: .; j_call: TRBJ2-7; clone_size: .; cdr3_nt: TGTGCCAGCAGCACCGGGACCTACGAGCAGTACTTC; cdr3_aa: CASSTGTYEQYF
v_call: TRBV13; d_call: TRBD1; j_call: TRBJ1-2; clone_size: .; cdr3_nt: TGTGCCAGCAGCTTAGGGGCCGGGACAGGTTTCTATGGCTACACCTTC; cdr3_aa: CASSLGAGTGFYGYTF
v_call: TRBV9; d_call: .; j_call: TRBJ1-1; clone_size: .; cdr3_nt: TGTGCCAGCAGCGTAGATTGGGGGCGCGAGACTGAAGCTTTCTTT; cdr3_aa: CASSVDWGRETEAFF
v_call: TRBV27; d_call: .; j_call: TRBJ2-5; clone_size: .; cdr3_nt: TGTGCCAGCAGCCCAGCGGGTGGGTACCAAGAGACCCAGTACTTC; cdr3_aa: CASSPAGGYQETQYF